This TCR beta chain was profiled in a study of cytomegalovirus exposure and HLA in healthy donors. General study findings and limits: First-cohort TCR clusters tended to co-occur in the 130 or so validation repertoires, a later analysis found.

A remark on this clone: Its antigen is unknown.

The method was immunoSEQ multiplex PCR; TCRdb's version includes in-frame clones alone and lacks a portion of them. The table records more than 85,000 clones, about nine tenths of them present only once. The germline V and J ends were trimmed by 2 bases and 0 bases, with 10 bases remaining between them. Germline loops: CDR1 MNHEY, CDR2 SVGAGI. The CDR3 totals 15 residues. The sequence came from a woman aged 18-30 years in good health and CMV-seronegative. What was sequenced was PBMCs. The chain couples TRBV6-5 to TRBJ1-2; tentative D call: TRBD1 (6 bases). CDR3 coding DNA: TGTGCCAGCAGTTACGGGCAGGGGACTAACTATGGCTACACCTTC. Residues: CASSYGQGTNYGYTF.